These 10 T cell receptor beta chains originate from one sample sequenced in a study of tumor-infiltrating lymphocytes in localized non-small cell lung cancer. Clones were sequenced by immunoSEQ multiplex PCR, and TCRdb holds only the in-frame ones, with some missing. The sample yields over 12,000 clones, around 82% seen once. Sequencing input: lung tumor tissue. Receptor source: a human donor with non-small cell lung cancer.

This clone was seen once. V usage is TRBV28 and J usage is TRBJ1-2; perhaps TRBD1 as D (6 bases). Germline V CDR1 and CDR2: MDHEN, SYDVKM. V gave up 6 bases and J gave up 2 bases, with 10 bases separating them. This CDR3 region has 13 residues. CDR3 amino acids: CASRTQGNYGYTF. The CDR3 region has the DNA TGTGCCAGCAGGACACAGGGCAACTATGGCTACACCTTC.

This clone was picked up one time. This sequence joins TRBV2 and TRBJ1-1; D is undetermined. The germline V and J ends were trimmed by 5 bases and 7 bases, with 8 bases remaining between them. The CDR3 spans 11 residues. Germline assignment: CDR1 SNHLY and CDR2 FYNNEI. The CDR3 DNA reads TGTGCCAGCAGTATCCGACGTGAAGCTTTCTTT. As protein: CASSIRREAFF.

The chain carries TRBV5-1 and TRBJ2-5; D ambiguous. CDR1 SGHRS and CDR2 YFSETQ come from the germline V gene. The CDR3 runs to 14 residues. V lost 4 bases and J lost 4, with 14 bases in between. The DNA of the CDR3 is TGCGCCAGCAGCGCGGACGTGTACTTAGAGACCCAGTACTTC. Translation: CASSADVYLETQYF.

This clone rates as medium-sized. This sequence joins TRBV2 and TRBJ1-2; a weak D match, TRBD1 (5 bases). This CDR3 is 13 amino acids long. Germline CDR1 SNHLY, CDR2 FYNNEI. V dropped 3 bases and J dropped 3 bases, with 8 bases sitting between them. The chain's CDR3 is CASSEQGDYGYTF. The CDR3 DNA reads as TGTGCCAGCAGTGAGCAGGGAGACTATGGCTACACCTTC.

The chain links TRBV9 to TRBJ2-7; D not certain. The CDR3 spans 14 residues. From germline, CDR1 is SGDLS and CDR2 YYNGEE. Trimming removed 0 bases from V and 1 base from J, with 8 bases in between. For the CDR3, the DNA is TGTGCCAGCAGCGTAGGAGCGATTTCCTACGAGCAGTACTTC. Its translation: CASSVGAISYEQYF. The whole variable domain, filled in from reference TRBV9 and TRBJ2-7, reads DSGVTQTPKHLITATGQRVTLRCSPRSGDLSVYWYQQSLDQGLQFLIQYYNGEERAKGNILERFSAQQFPDLHSELNLSSLELGDSALYFCASSVGAISYEQYFGPGTRLTVT.

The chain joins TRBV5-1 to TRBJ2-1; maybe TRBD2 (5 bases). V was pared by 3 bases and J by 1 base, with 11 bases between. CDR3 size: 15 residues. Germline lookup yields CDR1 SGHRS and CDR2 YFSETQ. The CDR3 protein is CASSSLGNSYNEQFF. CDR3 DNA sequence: TGCGCCAGCAGCTCACTAGGCAATTCCTACAATGAGCAGTTCTTC.

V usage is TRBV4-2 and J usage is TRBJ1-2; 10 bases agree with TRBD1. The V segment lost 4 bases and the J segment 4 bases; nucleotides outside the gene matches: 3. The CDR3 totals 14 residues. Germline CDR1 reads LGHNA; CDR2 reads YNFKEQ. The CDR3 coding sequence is TGTGCCAGCAGCCCGGGGACAGGGGTCTATGGCTACACCTTC. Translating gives CASSPGTGVYGYTF.

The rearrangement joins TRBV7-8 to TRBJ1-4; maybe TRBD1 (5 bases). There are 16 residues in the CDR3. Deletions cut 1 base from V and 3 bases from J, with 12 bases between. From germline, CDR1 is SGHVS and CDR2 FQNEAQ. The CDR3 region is CASSLGMTDPNEKLFF. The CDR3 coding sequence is TGTGCCAGCAGCTTAGGAATGACAGACCCTAATGAAAAACTGTTTTTT.

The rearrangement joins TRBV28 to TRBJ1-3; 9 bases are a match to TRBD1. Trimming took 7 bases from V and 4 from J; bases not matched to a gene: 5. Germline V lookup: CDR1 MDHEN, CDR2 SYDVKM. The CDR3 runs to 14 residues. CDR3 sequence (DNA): TGTGCCAGCACTTTGACAGGGGGAGGAAACACCATATATTTT. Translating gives CASTLTGGGNTIYF. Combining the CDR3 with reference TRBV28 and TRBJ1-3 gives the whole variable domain DVKVTQSSRYLVKRTGEKVFLECVQDMDHENMFWYRQDPGLGLRLIYFSYDVKMKEKGDIPEGYSVSREKKERFSLILESASTNQTSMYLCASTLTGGGNTIYFGEGSWLTVV.

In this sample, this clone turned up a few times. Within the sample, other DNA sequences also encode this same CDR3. CDR3 residues: CATSRDNQPQHF. The CDR3 DNA reads as TGTGCCACCAGCAGAGATAATCAGCCCCAGCATTTT. The chain couples TRBV15 to TRBJ1-5; D call uncertain. From germline, CDR1 is LNHNV and CDR2 YYDKDF (reference sequence). This CDR3 comprises 12 residues. Trimming stripped 0 bases from V and 4 bases from J, with 1 base between.